This TCR beta chain was sequenced during a study of early T cells in non-severe SARS-CoV-2 infection. V was trimmed by 2 bases and J by 2 bases, leaving 16 bases between them. The germline CDR1 and CDR2 sequences are MDHEN and SYDVKM. CDR3 length: 17 amino acids. Individual cDNA molecules were tagged with unique molecular identifiers. TCRdb re-analysed the 5' RACE reads in MiXCR, keeping a single row per CDR3 protein. The sample shows 60,000 or so distinct CDR3 sequences, approximately 13% of them seen only once. With respect to this clonotype: No antigen is known for it.

Study-wide findings and caveats: Sequences matched to VDJdb favored anti-spike CD8 responses, while private and CD4 specificities were missed.

Sequencing was performed on whole blood. The receptor was derived from an adult who was a healthcare worker with PCR-confirmed SARS-CoV-2 infection or an uninfected control (not recorded which). This rearrangement joins TRBV28 to TRBJ1-5; D unclear. The CDR3 sequence: CASSLGVGGLGNQPQHF. CDR3 coding DNA: TGTGCCAGCAGTTTAGGGGTCGGCGGGTTGGGCAATCAGCCCCAGCATTTT.